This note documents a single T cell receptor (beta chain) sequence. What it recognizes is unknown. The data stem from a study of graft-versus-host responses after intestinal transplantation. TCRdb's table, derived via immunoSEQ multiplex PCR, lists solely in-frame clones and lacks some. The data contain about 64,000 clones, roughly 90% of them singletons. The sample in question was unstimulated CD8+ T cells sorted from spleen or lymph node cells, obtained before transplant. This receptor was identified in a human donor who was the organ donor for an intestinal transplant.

This CDR3 reads CASSLSFRGSNQPQHF. The CDR3 DNA follows: TGTGCCAGCAGTTTATCGTTTAGGGGGAGCAATCAGCCCCAGCATTTT. V usage is TRBV27 and J usage is TRBJ1-5; possible D gene TRBD1, 6 bases. This CDR3 is 16 amino acids long. Germline lookup yields CDR1 MNHEY and CDR2 SMNVEV (reference sequence). Deletions cut 0 bases from V and 1 base from J, with 10 bases between.